This is a list of T cell receptor beta chains from one sample in a study of T cells in localized non-small cell lung cancer. Sequenced by immunoSEQ multiplex PCR; TCRdb stores in-frame clones only, minus some. The repertoire consists of about 70,000 clones, with roughly nine tenths occurring once and the leading ten covering roughly 22%. Source: peripheral blood, taken before any cancer treatment. These TCRs come from a male donor aged 60 or older with stage III squamous cell lung carcinoma. Each CDR3 is given with its conserved first and last residue.

J gene	V gene	CDR3 protein
TRBJ2-3	TRBV7-9	CASSTYSAYTQYF
TRBJ1-1	TRBV4-2	CASSHTSRVTEAFF
TRBJ1-1	TRBV7-9	CASSLDGPTEAFF
TRBJ1-2	TRBV4-1	CASSPGRVTYGYTF
TRBJ1-6	TRBV6-1	CASSGEGSYNSPLHF
TRBJ2-3	TRBV4-1	CASSQDGGGALDTQYF
TRBJ2-1	TRBV9	CASSVAWFGGEQFF
TRBJ1-1	TRBV10-2	CASQVSEGAMDEAFF
TRBJ1-5	TRBV6-5	CASSPRDGNNQPQHF
TRBJ2-5	TRBV27	CASSLSKGETQYF
TRBJ1-2	TRBV4-1	CASSREQGSDYGYTF
TRBJ2-1	TRBV29-1	CSVVAGAGNEQFF
TRBJ1-3	TRBV7-9	CASSPQGFSGNTIYF
TRBJ1-1	TRBV20-1	CSAREALEAFF
TRBJ1-2	TRBV25-1	CASSEFSDQKYYGYTF
TRBJ1-2	TRBV30	CAWSLYHTGQGTHGYTF
TRBJ2-2	TRBV11-2	CASSLLAANTGELFF
TRBJ1-3	TRBV28	CASSYDRGGTGNTIYF
TRBJ2-3	TRBV7-2	CASSPMSGTDTQYF
TRBJ2-5	TRBV7-9	CASSLEGRTYQETQYF
TRBJ2-3	TRBV5-1	CASSLQAGVTDTQYF
TRBJ1-6	TRBV7-2	CASSPSPVNSPLHF
TRBJ2-7	TRBV5-5	CASSLGLNYYEQYF
TRBJ1-1	TRBV10-1	CASSVGGQNTEAFF
TRBJ2-3	TRBV5-1	CASSSGLPGLADTQYF
TRBJ2-1	TRBV4-1	CASSKGTTHRGDEQFF